This T cell receptor beta chain was sequenced in a study of shared clonotypes between healthy human individuals. Assay runs were performed at deep level. Some 30,000 T cell genomes (about 0.2 ug DNA) went into each sorted-subset replicate. The repertoire was sequenced with immunoSEQ multiplex PCR; TCRdb's copy has only in-frame clones and lacks some. The sample contains approximately 1,500,000 clones, roughly 96% of which appear only once. Note on this clone: What it binds is not known.

The germline gives CDR1 MNHEY, CDR2 SMNVEV (reference sequence). The CDR3 runs 16 residues. Trimming took 4 bases from V and 1 from J; bases not matched to a gene: 6. Study-level findings and limits: Generally, naive subsets (rather than memory subsets) showed larger estimated richness. Generation probabilities were higher for clonotypes shared across all four sorted-subset donors than for unshared ones.

J is TRBJ2-1 and V is TRBV27; 8 nucleotides agree with TRBD2. Sequenced material: naive CD4+ T cells sorted from blood. Subset denoted: CD45RA+ positively selected. This sequence was found in a man between 25 and 39 years old in good health. The DNA of the CDR3 is TGTGCCAGCAGTTCACCCTCTAGCGGGTCCTACAATGAGCAGTTCTTC. It specifies CASSSPSSGSYNEQFF.